The sequence of this T cell receptor beta chain was determined in a study of blood T cell repertoires in COVID-19. Study context: There were acute and convalescent COVID-19 samples, and they came from the United States, Italy and Spain. In each case, the material was cDNA or gDNA derived from T cells, B-cell-depleted T cells, or PBMCs.

The assay was immunoSEQ multiplex PCR, and TCRdb's table has in-frame clones only and misses some. The sample has under 200,000 clones, approximately 85% seen once; the top ten hold about 9.1%. This TCR came from a woman of 80 years or more with acute or convalescent COVID-19. Input material: peripheral blood.

CDR3: CASRLQAFSTDTQYF. CDR3 coding DNA: TGCGCCAGCAGGTTGCAGGCCTTCAGCACAGATACGCAGTATTTT. The chain employs TRBV5-1 and TRBJ2-3; D uncertain. V shed 5 bases and J shed 0 bases, with 13 bases lying between them. The CDR3 extends over 15 amino acids. CDR1 SGHRS and CDR2 YFSETQ come from the germline V gene.